What follows are 6 T cell receptor beta chains derived from one specimen sequenced in a study of early T cells in non-severe SARS-CoV-2 infection. MiXCR, applied by TCRdb to the 5' RACE reads, yields one record per CDR3 protein. The table includes tens of thousands of distinct CDR3 sequences, roughly a tenth detected once. The specimen sequenced was whole blood. These receptor sequences come from an adult who was a healthcare worker with PCR-confirmed SARS-CoV-2 infection or an uninfected control (not recorded which).

As for this clonotype: This may be a read error, as it is one base from a much larger clone. The CDR3 reads CASSGGGQLQETRYF. The CDR3 nucleotides read TGTGCCAGCAGCGGCGGGGGACAGTTACAAGAGACCCGGTACTTC. The rearrangement links TRBV7-9 to TRBJ2-5; possibly TRBD1 or TRBD2 for D (7 bases each). The germline V gene encodes CDR1 SEHNR and CDR2 FQNEAQ (reference sequence). This CDR3 has 15 amino acids.

This clonotype was seen many times. The genes are TRBV7-6 and TRBJ1-4, with D perhaps TRBD1 (5 bases). The germline gives CDR1 SGHVS, CDR2 FNYEAQ. The ends were cut back, 11 bases at V and 4 bases at J, with 14 bases in the middle. This CDR3 is 13 amino acids long. The CDR3 reads CASAGHDNEKLFF. CDR3 in DNA: TGTGCCTCGGCGGGGCATGATAATGAAAAACTGTTTTTT.

This clonotype was observed a handful of times. The chain links TRBV12-3 or TRBV12-4 to TRBJ2-4, with no clear D. Trimming left V 3 bases short and J 7 bases short, with 7 bases between. This CDR3 is built from 12 residues. The CDR3 DNA is TGTGCCAGCAGTTTGGGTCAGAACATTCAGTACTTC. Translating gives CASSLGQNIQYF.

This clonotype was recorded a few times. The rearrangement joins TRBV2 to TRBJ2-5, with a possible D match to TRBD2 (6 bases). The V gene's germline CDR1 is SNHLY and CDR2 FYNNEI. CDR3 length: 13 residues. V shed 8 bases and J shed 3 bases, with 13 bases lying between them. The CDR3 loop is CASSGTGEETQYF. CDR3 in DNA: TGTGCCAGCTCAGGGACGGGGGAAGAGACCCAGTACTTC. Looking up the rest from reference TRBV2 and TRBJ2-5 gives the full variable domain: EPEVTQTPSHQVTQMGQEVILRCVPISNHLYFYWYRQILGQKVEFLVSFYNNEISEKSEIFDDQFSVERPDGSNFTLKIRSTKLEDSAMYFCASSGTGEETQYFGPGTRLLVL.

This clonotype has a handful of counts. J is TRBJ2-1 and V is TRBV11-2, with D perhaps matching TRBD1 (6 bases). The CDR3 is 14 amino acids. The V gene lost 2 bases and the J gene lost 8 bases, with 13 bases spanning the gap. CDR1 and CDR2 (germline): SGHAT, FQNNGV. The DNA of the CDR3 is TGTGCCAGCAGCTTACAATCAACAGGGCATGAGCAGTTCTTC. It codes for CASSLQSTGHEQFF.

A remark on this clonotype: One junction end disagrees with the germline gene, perhaps due to a read error. The chain has TRBV20-1 and TRBJ1-5, with a tentative D call TRBD1 (5 bases). Germline assignment: CDR1 DFQATT and CDR2 SNEGSKA (reference sequence). There are 13 residues in the CDR3. CDR3 nucleotides: TGCAGCGGGATCGGGGGTAGCATTCAGCCCCAGCATTTT. This translates into CSGIGGSIQPQHF.